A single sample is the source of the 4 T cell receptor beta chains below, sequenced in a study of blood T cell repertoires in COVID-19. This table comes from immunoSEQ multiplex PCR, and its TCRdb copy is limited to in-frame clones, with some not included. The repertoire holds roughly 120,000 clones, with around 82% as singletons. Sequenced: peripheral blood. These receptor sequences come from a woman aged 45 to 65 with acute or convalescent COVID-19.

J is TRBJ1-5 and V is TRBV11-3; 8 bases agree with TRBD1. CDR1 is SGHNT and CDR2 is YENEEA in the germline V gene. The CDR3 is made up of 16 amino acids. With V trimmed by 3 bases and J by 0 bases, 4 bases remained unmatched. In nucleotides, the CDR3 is TGTGCCAGCAGCTTTTCAGGGGGCTTTAGCAATCAGCCCCAGCATTTT. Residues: CASSFSGGFSNQPQHF. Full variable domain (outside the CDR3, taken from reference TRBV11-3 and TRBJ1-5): EAGVVQSPRYKIIEKKQPVAFWCNPISGHNTLYWYLQNLGQGPELLIRYENEEAVDDSQLPKDRFSAERLKGVDSTLKIQPAELGDSAVYLCASSFSGGFSNQPQHFGDGTRLSIL.

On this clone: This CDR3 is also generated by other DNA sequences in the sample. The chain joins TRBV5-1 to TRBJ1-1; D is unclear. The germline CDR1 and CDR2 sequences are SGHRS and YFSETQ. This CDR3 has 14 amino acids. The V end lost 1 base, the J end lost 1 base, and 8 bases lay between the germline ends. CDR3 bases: TGCGCCAGCAGCTTGCGAGGTGGGAACACTGAAGCTTTCTTT. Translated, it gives CASSLRGGNTEAFF.

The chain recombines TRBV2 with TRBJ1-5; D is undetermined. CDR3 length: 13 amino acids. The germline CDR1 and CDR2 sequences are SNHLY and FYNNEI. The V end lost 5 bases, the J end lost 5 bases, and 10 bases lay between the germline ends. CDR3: CASSFRLDQPQHF. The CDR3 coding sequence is TGTGCCAGCAGTTTCAGGTTGGATCAGCCCCAGCATTTT.

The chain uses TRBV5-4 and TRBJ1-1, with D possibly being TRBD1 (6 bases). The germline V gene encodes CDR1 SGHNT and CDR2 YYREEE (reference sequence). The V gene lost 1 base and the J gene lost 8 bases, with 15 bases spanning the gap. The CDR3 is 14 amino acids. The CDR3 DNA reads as TGTGCCAGCAGCTTGCAGGCAGGGGCAAGAGAAGCTTTCTTT. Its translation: CASSLQAGAREAFF.